What follows are 25 T cell receptor beta chains derived from one specimen sequenced in a study of blood T cell repertoires in COVID-19. The protocol was immunoSEQ multiplex PCR, while the TCRdb copy is restricted to in-frame clones and leaves out a portion. The table lists around 390,000 clones, approximately 87% of them singletons, with roughly a tenth in the top ten. The sequencing sample was made of PBMCs or T cells enriched from blood (not recorded which). These receptors were taken from a woman aged 50 to 60 who had recovered from COVID-19.

The chain recombines TRBV4-1 with TRBJ1-1, with D possibly matching TRBD1 (5 bases). The V and J ends lost 4 bases and 5 bases respectively, with 14 bases between them. There are 14 residues in the CDR3. Germline CDR1 MGHRA, CDR2 YSYEKL. This CDR3 is CASSLQVKGTEAFF. CDR3 nucleotide sequence: TGCGCCAGCAGCCTACAGGTCAAGGGGACTGAAGCTTTCTTT.

This clone was detected once. The CDR3 DNA is TGTGCCAGCAGCCCGGGACTAGATCGACCCGCGGGGGAGCAGTTCTTC. Translation: CASSPGLDRPAGEQFF. This rearrangement joins TRBV3-1 (or the pseudogene TRBV3-2) to TRBJ2-1; TRBD2 aligns across 8 bases. The CDR3 loop spans 16 amino acids. J gave up 10 bases and V 4 bases, and 15 bases lay outside the gene matches. Germline V lookup: CDR1 LGHDT, CDR2 YNNKEL (reference sequence).

The chain combines TRBV19 with TRBJ1-6, with 7 nucleotides matching TRBD1. Germline CDR1 is LNHDA and CDR2 is SQIVND (reference sequence). Germline trimming cut 0 bases from V and 9 bases from J; bases unmatched to any gene: 5. The CDR3 totals 15 residues. Written as DNA, the CDR3 is TGTGCCAGTAGTATAGAAAGACAGGGATCTTCACCCCTCCACTTT. This codes for CASSIERQGSSPLHF.

The V and J genes are TRBV6-2 or TRBV6-3 and TRBJ1-2; TRBD1 matches at 7 bases. V lost 6 bases, J lost 2 bases, and 12 bases stayed unmatched. The CDR3 is 16 amino acids. Per germline, CDR1 MNHEY and CDR2 SVGEGT. The CDR3 here is CASSPRGGHTNYGYTF. The CDR3, as DNA: TGTGCCAGCAGCCCTAGAGGGGGCCATACGAACTATGGCTACACCTTC.

This chain connects TRBV9 to TRBJ2-2; TRBD2 might be the D (7 bases). This CDR3 region has 16 residues. Trimming stripped 4 bases from V and 1 base from J, with 14 bases between. Germline V gene data show CDR1 as SGDLS and CDR2 as YYNGEE. In DNA, the CDR3 is TGTGCCAGCAGCACCGGGGGGCAGGTGAACACCGGGGAGCTGTTTTTT. Translated: CASSTGGQVNTGELFF.

V gene TRBV3-1 (or the pseudogene TRBV3-2) combines with J gene TRBJ1-2; 7 bases agree with TRBD1. The germline V gene has CDR1 LGHDT and CDR2 YNNKEL (reference sequence). V lost 5 bases and J lost 2; bases outside the gene matches: 5. The CDR3 contains 14 residues. The CDR3 nucleotides read TGTGCCAGCAGCGCGACAGGGTCGAACTATGGCTACACCTTC. Translating gives CASSATGSNYGYTF.

This sequence joins TRBV5-6 and TRBJ2-2; D unclear. Germline V lookup: CDR1 SGHDT, CDR2 YYEEEE. The germline V and J ends were trimmed by 3 bases and 1 base, with 13 bases remaining between them. The CDR3 loop spans 16 amino acids. The CDR3 is CASSSTRLRNTGELFF. The CDR3 DNA is TGTGCCAGCAGCTCTACCCGACTGAGGAACACCGGGGAGCTGTTTTTT. Filled out from reference TRBV5-6 and TRBJ2-2, the complete variable domain reads DAGVTQSPTHLIKTRGQQVTLRCSPKSGHDTVSWYQQALGQGPQFIFQYYEEEERQRGNFPDRFSGHQFPNYSSELNVNALLLGDSALYLCASSSTRLRNTGELFFGEGSRLTVL.

J is TRBJ2-3 and V is TRBV6-5; no clear D. The V end was cut by 2 bases, the J end by 9 bases, with 9 bases between. The length of the CDR3 is 12 residues. Germline V gene sequence: CDR1 MNHEY, CDR2 SVGAGI. The CDR3 is CASSYGGSTQYF. DNA of the CDR3: TGTGCCAGCAGTTACGGTGGCTCGACGCAGTATTTT.

This clone has only one observation. The V and J genes are TRBV25-1 and TRBJ1-2, with D perhaps matching TRBD1 (5 bases). The CDR3 is 14 amino acids. Germline-derived CDR1 and CDR2 are MGHDK and SYGVNS. Trimming left V 6 bases short and J 5 bases short, with 16 bases between. This CDR3 is CASSVSGKAYGYTF. CDR3 in DNA: TGTGCCAGCAGCGTCTCAGGGAAGGCGTATGGCTACACCTTC.

The genes are TRBV4-3 and TRBJ1-4; D gene unclear. This CDR3 contains 15 residues. Germline CDR1 is LGHNA and CDR2 is YSLEER. The germline V and J ends were trimmed by 0 bases and 0 bases, with 5 bases remaining between them. In nucleotides, the CDR3 is TGCGCCAGCAGCCAAGATCTTGCAACTAATGAAAAACTGTTTTTT. The encoded protein is CASSQDLATNEKLFF.

The chain recombines TRBV6-4 with TRBJ1-2; D is uncertain. Trimming took 3 bases from V and 7 from J, leaving 15 bases between them. Germline V gives CDR1 MRHNA, CDR2 SNTAGT. The CDR3 is 14 residues long. The CDR3 DNA is TGTGCCAGCAGTGAACCCCCCCGAGCGGGTGGCTACACCTTC. Protein sequence: CASSEPPRAGGYTF.

The gene calls are TRBV27 and TRBJ1-1; TRBD1 matches 9 bases. The CDR3 is 13 residues long. V dropped 3 bases and J dropped 10; count of bases not matched to a gene: 6. The V gene's germline CDR1 is MNHEY and CDR2 SMNVEV (reference sequence). CDR3 in amino acids: CASSFPGQGRAFF. The CDR3, as DNA: TGTGCCAGCAGTTTCCCCGGACAGGGGAGAGCTTTCTTT.

In this sample, this clone turned up once. The CDR3 DNA reads as TGTGCCAGCAGTGAAGGTTCGGGGGTACCCTTGGAGCAGTACTTC. Amino acids: CASSEGSGVPLEQYF. The chain is built from TRBV2 and TRBJ2-7; a possible D gene is TRBD2 (6 bases). With 1 base removed from V and 7 bases from J, the gap between germline ends came to 17 bases. Per germline, CDR1 SNHLY and CDR2 FYNNEI. CDR3 size: 15 residues.

The genes are TRBV5-1 and TRBJ2-7; perhaps TRBD2 as D (7 bases). The CDR3 runs 15 residues. Germline loops: CDR1 SGHRS, CDR2 YFSETQ. Deletions cut 0 bases from V and 3 bases from J, with 13 bases between. The CDR3 sequence: CASSLAWGGLYEQYF. The CDR3 DNA reads TGCGCCAGCAGCTTGGCCTGGGGGGGGCTCTACGAGCAGTACTTC.

The V call is TRBV6-5, the J call TRBJ2-7; no clear D. The CDR3 has 13 amino acids. CDR1 MNHEY and CDR2 SVGAGI come from the germline V gene. The V end lost 2 bases, the J end lost 4 bases, and 9 bases lay between the germline ends. The CDR3 here is CASSYGSRYEQYF. DNA for the CDR3: TGTGCCAGCAGTTACGGTAGCCGGTACGAGCAGTACTTC.

This clone occurred a few times. Other DNA variants within this sample encode the same CDR3. The chain links TRBV20-1 to TRBJ1-5; 7 positions agree with TRBD1. V dropped 3 bases and J dropped 4; count of bases not matched to a gene: 6. Germline-derived CDR1 and CDR2 are DFQATT and SNEGSKA (reference sequence). The CDR3 extends over 14 amino acids. The CDR3 region is CSASLPRGNQPQHF. The CDR3 DNA follows: TGCAGTGCTAGTCTCCCCAGGGGGAATCAGCCCCAGCATTTT.

This clone appeared a single time. The J gene is TRBJ1-1, the V gene TRBV9, with 7 bases that match TRBD1. Germline-derived CDR1 and CDR2 are SGDLS and YYNGEE. The CDR3 runs 15 residues. The J segment lost 4 bases and the V segment lost 4 bases, leaving 10 bases of the junction unmatched. CDR3 DNA sequence: TGTGCCAGCAGCCCCCAAACAGGGGCCGCCACTGAAGCTTTCTTT. Encoded protein: CASSPQTGAATEAFF.

This clone was seen only once. The chain combines TRBV29-1 with TRBJ1-2; the D gene is possibly TRBD1 (6 bases). Trimming cost V 4 bases and J 0 bases, with 9 bases left between them. Germline V gives CDR1 SQVTM, CDR2 ANQGSEA. The CDR3 runs 13 residues. This CDR3 reads CSVGRQANYGYTF. In DNA form, the CDR3 reads TGCAGCGTTGGGAGACAGGCTAACTATGGCTACACCTTC.

The rearrangement links TRBV6-1 to TRBJ2-7; D ambiguous. The CDR3 is made up of 15 amino acids. The V gene's germline CDR1 is MNHNS and CDR2 SASEGT. V lost 1 base and J 0 bases, leaving 10 bases between the germline ends. In DNA, the CDR3 is TGTGCCAGCAGTGAAGAGCCTCATTCCTCCTACGAGCAGTACTTC. Its protein is CASSEEPHSSYEQYF.

CDR3 sequence: CASSLRTDEQYF. The DNA for the CDR3 is TGTGCCAGCAGCTTACGTACGGACGAGCAGTACTTC. The chain uses TRBV5-6 and TRBJ2-7; D is undetermined. Germline-derived CDR1 and CDR2 are SGHDT and YYEEEE. CDR3 length: 12 amino acids. Trimming pared 2 bases from V and 5 bases from J, leaving 8 bases between.

The chain has TRBV10-3 and TRBJ2-1, with 9 bases matching TRBD1. Losses at the gene ends were 7 bases for V and 6 bases for J; bases not matched to a gene: 13. The CDR3 is 16 amino acids. Germline CDR1 is ENHRY and CDR2 is SYGVKD. The chain's CDR3 is CAINRGQGTLRNEQFF. The CDR3 coding sequence is TGTGCCATCAATCGGGGACAGGGAACTCTCCGCAATGAGCAGTTCTTC.

The rearrangement links TRBV5-1 to TRBJ2-6; 8 bases fit TRBD1. CDR1 is SGHRS and CDR2 is YFSETQ in the germline V gene. V was pared by 3 bases and J by 0 bases, with 8 bases of the junction left unmatched. CDR3 length: 18 amino acids. CDR3 region: CASSSRTGFLSGANVLTF. The CDR3 bases are TGCGCCAGCAGCTCTAGGACAGGGTTTCTCTCTGGGGCCAACGTCCTGACTTTC.

J is TRBJ1-2 and V is TRBV6-1, with a weak D call TRBD1 (5 bases). CDR1 and CDR2 (germline): MNHNS, SASEGT. The V and J ends lost 0 bases and 0 bases respectively, with 11 bases between them. The CDR3 loop spans 16 amino acids. The CDR3 is CASSEALQGANYGYTF. The CDR3, as DNA: TGTGCCAGCAGTGAAGCGCTTCAAGGGGCTAACTATGGCTACACCTTC.

This chain uses TRBV9 with TRBJ2-2, with TRBD1 matching over 7 bases. CDR1 is SGDLS and CDR2 is YYNGEE in the germline V gene. The CDR3 length is 17 residues. With V trimmed by 4 bases and J by 3 bases, 12 bases remained unmatched. The CDR3 here is CASSTDRDRPYTGELFF. In DNA form, the CDR3 reads TGTGCCAGCAGCACCGACCGGGACAGACCTTACACCGGGGAGCTGTTTTTT.

This sequence joins TRBV27 and TRBJ2-1, with 11 bases fitting TRBD2. The V gene end was trimmed by 5 bases and the J gene end by 7 bases; junction bases not matched to a gene: 7. The length of the CDR3 is 15 residues. From germline, CDR1 is MNHEY and CDR2 SMNVEV (reference sequence). The CDR3 protein is CASSLTSGVTNEQFF. The DNA of the CDR3 is TGTGCCAGCAGTCTGACTAGCGGGGTAACAAATGAGCAGTTCTTC.